The clone carrying this T cell receptor (beta chain) was observed a single time. TCRdb keeps only in-frame clones here, not all; method: immunoSEQ multiplex PCR. The sample holds fewer than 200,000 clones; about 85% are singletons and the top ten take less than 6.5%. Trimming pared 5 bases from V and 3 bases from J, leaving 13 bases between. Germline V gene lookup returns CDR1 SEHNR and CDR2 FQNEAQ (reference sequence). This CDR3 has 14 residues. The data are from a study of blood T cell repertoires in COVID-19. The source material was peripheral blood. The receptor comes from a woman aged 50 to 60 with COVID-19, enrolled during active disease. This chain joins TRBV7-9 and TRBJ1-2; tentatively, D is TRBD1 (5 bases). The CDR3 sequence is CASSPTGIDYGYTF. For the CDR3, the DNA is TGTGCCAGCAGCCCAACAGGAATCGACTATGGCTACACCTTC. The full variable domain, completed using reference TRBV7-9 and TRBJ1-2, is DTGVSQNPRHKITKRGQNVTFRCDPISEHNRLYWYRQTLGQGPEFLTYFQNEAQLEKSRLLSDRFSAERPKGSFSTLEIQRTEQGDSAMYLCASSPTGIDYGYTFGSGTRLTVV.